One sample yielded the 19 T cell receptor beta chains listed below, sequenced in a study of tumor-infiltrating lymphocytes in primary liver carcinoma (dated by TCRdb to about 2017). Reads for this sample came from an Illumina HiSeq 2500. A constant-region primer and ProtoScript II reverse transcriptase were used to reverse-transcribe TCRbeta-specific cDNA from roughly 480 ng total RNA. Three nested multiplex PCR rounds, following a slightly modified ARM-PCR procedure, were used to build the TCRbeta libraries. Each of the first two PCR rounds ran for about 10 cycles and used multiplex TRBV1-TRBV30 forward primers together with a Cbeta reverse primer. Using fastp trimming at Q25 and MiXCR clonotype assembly, TCRdb reanalyzed the public sequencing data and kept in-frame beta chains. When rows share a CDR3 protein, they turn into one entry using the most common DNA and genes. Within this sample are about 210,000 distinct CDR3 sequences, with just under 85% of them counted one time only. The top ten clonotypes cover about a sixth of the sample.

Without any cell sorting, total RNA and DNA were extracted together from roughly 21-30 mg of bulk tissue using the AllPrep DNA/RNA mini kit. The sample consisted of tumor tissue from primary liver carcinoma. The receptors were sampled from a man aged 35 to 55 with primary liver carcinoma and hepatitis B virus infection.

This clonotype was detected a few times. The chain is built from TRBV4-2 and TRBJ2-5; 8 bases align to TRBD2. This CDR3 comprises 19 residues. V was pared by 6 bases and J by 4 bases, with 22 bases of the junction left unmatched. Germline values: CDR1 LGHNA, CDR2 YNFKEQ. CDR3 protein: CASSPSWTSIAAFGETQYF. The CDR3 DNA sequence: TGTGCCAGCAGTCCCAGTTGGACTAGCATAGCGGCCTTTGGAGAGACCCAGTACTTC.

Of note for this clonotype: The CDR3 carries no conserved terminal phenylalanine or tryptophan, so it likely arises from a read error. Because the CDR3's place on the DNA is in doubt, the DNA is left out and the CDR3 is given as listed by TCRdb. CDR3 loop: CASSPRLRTNTGELFV. This chain uses TRBV12-3 or TRBV12-4 with TRBJ2-2; the table names TRBD1, a call not compared with the DNA. Both ends counted, the CDR3 spans 16 residues.

As for this clonotype: The junction differs from germline at one of its ends, possibly a read error. The chain employs TRBV5-1 and TRBJ1-1; D uncertain. Germline lookup yields CDR1 SGHRS and CDR2 YFSETQ. The CDR3 runs 14 residues. CDR3 DNA sequence: TGCGTCAGCAGCTTGGCCGGCGGATACACTGAAGCTTTCTTT. This codes for CVSSLAGGYTEAFF.

With respect to this clonotype: Mismatch with germline at one junction end may stem from a read error. V is TRBV11-2 and J is TRBJ2-5; no firm D call. Germline loops: CDR1 SGHAT, CDR2 FQNNGV. This CDR3 is 15 amino acids long. The CDR3 region has the DNA TGTGCCAGCAGCTTAGGGGCTACCGGAGAAGAGACCCAGAACTTC. Translation gives CASSLGATGEETQNF.

Concerning this clonotype: One end of the junction varies from germline; a read error may be responsible. Here the CDR3 reads CAGSQAPGLNYEQYF. Written as DNA, the CDR3 is TGTGCCGGCAGCCAAGCCCCGGGACTAAACTACGAGCAGTACTTC. V usage is TRBV4-2 and J usage is TRBJ2-7; 7 nucleotides agree with TRBD2. The CDR3 contains 15 residues. Germline V gene data show CDR1 as LGHNA and CDR2 as YNFKEQ.

About this clonotype: Relative to the germline gene, one junction end is altered; a read error may explain this. The chain has TRBV11-1 and TRBJ2-5, with D possibly called TRBD1 or TRBD2 (5 bases each). CDR3 length: 12 amino acids. Germline V gene data show CDR1 as SGHAT and CDR2 as FQDESV (reference sequence). The CDR3 region has the DNA TGTGCCAGCAGCCAGCTGGGGGAGACCAAGTATTTC. Translated, it gives CASSQLGETKYF.

Worth noting for this clonotype: Because the CDR3 is missing its conserved closing phenylalanine or tryptophan, this is likely a read error. The chain carries TRBV6-2 or TRBV6-3 and TRBJ1-1; D might be TRBD1 (6 bases). The CDR3 covers 12 residues. The germline V and J ends were trimmed by 11 bases and 2 bases, with 12 bases remaining between them. Germline CDR1 is MNHEY and CDR2 is SVGEGT. CDR3: CACGTHNTEAFS. CDR3 sequence (DNA): TGTGCCTGCGGGACACATAACACTGAAGCTTTCTCT.

The chain has TRBV11-2 and TRBJ1-1; D not certain. V gave up 7 bases and J gave up 0 bases, with 18 bases separating them. CDR1 is SGHAT and CDR2 is FQNNGV in the germline V gene. This CDR3 has 16 amino acids. CDR3: CASNFSGPDLNTEAFF. CDR3 sequence (DNA): TGTGCCAGCAACTTTAGCGGGCCAGACTTGAACACTGAAGCTTTCTTT.

This clonotype was counted at least ten times. V gene TRBV7-9 combines with J gene TRBJ2-7; tentative D call: TRBD2 (5 bases). The CDR3 contains 13 residues. V lost 2 bases, J lost 6 bases, and 11 bases lay in between. Germline V gene data show CDR1 as SEHNR and CDR2 as FQNEAQ (reference sequence). The CDR3 sequence: CASSLQEASEQYF. CDR3 sequence (DNA): TGTGCCAGCAGCTTACAGGAGGCCTCCGAGCAGTACTTC.

The chain carries TRBV28 and TRBJ1-2, with 7 nucleotides matching TRBD1. Germline lookup yields CDR1 MDHEN and CDR2 SYDVKM. The CDR3 is made up of 15 amino acids. Unmatched junction bases numbered 17, after V lost 10 bases and J lost 6 bases. The CDR3 region is CANRSPGQWKNGYTF. DNA for the CDR3: TGTGCCAACAGGTCTCCGGGACAGTGGAAAAATGGCTACACCTTC.

In the case of this clonotype: Because it lacks the conserved phenylalanine or tryptophan at the end, this CDR3 is likely a read error. The chain uses TRBV12-3 or TRBV12-4 and TRBJ2-3; TRBD2 matches at 10 bases. The CDR3 consists of 16 residues. V was pared by 6 bases and J by 0 bases, with 6 bases of the junction left unmatched. The chain's CDR3 is CASSHQTSGSTDTQYS. DNA of the CDR3: TGTGCCAGCAGCCATCAGACTAGCGGGAGCACAGATACGCAGTATTCT.

Details on this clonotype: One end of the junction is discordant with germline, which a read error may explain. V and J are TRBV12-3 or TRBV12-4 and TRBJ2-1, with 13 bases fitting TRBD2. The CDR3 runs to 17 residues. This CDR3 reads CASSLGLAGHPYNGQFF. DNA of the CDR3: TGTGCCAGCAGTCTGGGACTAGCGGGACATCCCTACAATGGGCAGTTCTTC.

This clonotype appeared a few times. A much larger clone differs from this one at a single base, so this may be a read error. The gene calls are TRBV14 and TRBJ2-2; D remains unclear. The germline V and J ends were trimmed by 4 bases and 9 bases, with 9 bases remaining between them. The germline gives CDR1 SGHDN, CDR2 FVKESK. CDR3 length equals 12 residues. This chain's CDR3 is CASSRIGWELFF. The CDR3 DNA is TGTGCCAGCAGCCGGATCGGGTGGGAGCTGTTTTTT.

Concerning this clonotype itself: At one end the junction does not follow the germline gene, possibly because of a read error. V gene TRBV6-6 combines with J gene TRBJ1-1; TRBD1 agrees at 8 bases. CDR1 is MNHNY, CDR2 SVGAGI, per germline (reference sequence). This CDR3 has 13 amino acids. The CDR3 sequence is CASNTGGTTGASF. The CDR3 coding sequence is TGTGCCAGCAACACAGGGGGAACTACTGGAGCTTCCTTT.

As concerns this clonotype: One junction end does not reproduce the germline sequence, and a read error may be involved. The chain links TRBV30 to TRBJ2-7, with a tentative D call TRBD2 (5 bases). The V gene's germline CDR1 is GTSNPN and CDR2 SVGIG (reference sequence). The length of the CDR3 is 13 residues. The CDR3 loop reads CAWSRKDSHELYF. The CDR3 coding sequence is TGTGCCTGGAGTAGGAAGGACTCCCACGAGCTGTACTTC.

This clonotype has just one count. This rearrangement joins TRBV6-6 to TRBJ2-4; 9 bases line up with TRBD1. V was pared by 6 bases and J by 7 bases, with 10 bases of the junction left unmatched. Germline values: CDR1 MNHNY, CDR2 SVGAGI (reference sequence). The CDR3 is 15 residues long. The CDR3 spells CASSPGQGARNIQYF. CDR3 coding DNA: TGTGCCAGCAGCCCGGGACAGGGTGCTAGGAACATTCAGTACTTC.

Points on this clonotype: Here the CDR3 omits its conserved ending phenylalanine or tryptophan, so a read error is the likely source. The V and J genes are TRBV5-5 and TRBJ2-7; tentative D call: TRBD2 (5 bases). V was pared by 2 bases and J by 9 bases, with 15 bases between. This CDR3 has 13 residues. Germline CDR1 is SGHKS and CDR2 is YYEKEE (reference sequence). CDR3 loop: CASSFGLSYRQYS. The CDR3 DNA follows: TGTGCCAGCAGCTTCGGACTCTCCTACAGGCAGTACTCC.

On this clonotype: One end of the junction fails to match germline, which may point to a read error. The CDR3 protein is CASNLDLGSAQPQHF. The DNA of the CDR3 is TGTGCCAGCAACTTAGATCTGGGGTCGGCTCAGCCCCAGCATTTT. The chain links TRBV11-3 to TRBJ1-5; D ambiguous. This CDR3 comprises 15 residues. Germline V CDR1 and CDR2: SGHNT, YENEEA.

In the case of this clonotype: The junction does not match germline at one end; this may be a read error. The V and J genes are TRBV6-6 and TRBJ2-3; D may be TRBD1 (6 bases). CDR3 length equals 14 residues. The germline gives CDR1 MNHNY, CDR2 SVGAGI (reference sequence). In DNA form, the CDR3 reads TGTACCAGCAGGTCTACAGGGTGTGGAGATACGCAGTATTTT. As protein: CTSRSTGCGDTQYF.